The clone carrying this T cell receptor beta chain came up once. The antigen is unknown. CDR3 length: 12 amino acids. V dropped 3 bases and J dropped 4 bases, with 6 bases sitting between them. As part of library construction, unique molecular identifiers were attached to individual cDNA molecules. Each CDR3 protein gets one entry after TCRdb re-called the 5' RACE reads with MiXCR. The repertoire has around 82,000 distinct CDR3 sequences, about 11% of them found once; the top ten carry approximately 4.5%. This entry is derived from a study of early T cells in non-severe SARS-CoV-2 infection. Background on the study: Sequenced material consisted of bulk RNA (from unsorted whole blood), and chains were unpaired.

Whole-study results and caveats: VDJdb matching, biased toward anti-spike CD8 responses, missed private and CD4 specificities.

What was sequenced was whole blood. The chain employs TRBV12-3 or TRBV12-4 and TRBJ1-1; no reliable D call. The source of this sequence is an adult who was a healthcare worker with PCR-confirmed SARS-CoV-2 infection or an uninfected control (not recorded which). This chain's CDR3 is CASSFGSTEAFF. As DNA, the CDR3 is TGTGCCAGCAGTTTCGGTAGCACTGAAGCTTTCTTT.